One T cell receptor (beta chain) is described in this entry. This sample was taken from a study of neurological immune-mediated disorders. Time point meaning: longitudinal time-point 2. A blood bank in Maryland, USA, provided the volunteers who served as healthy controls. For the unsorted libraries, 2 million PBMCs stored at -80 C served as input. Sequencing runs each yielded over 180 million TCR-beta sequences from 15-18 subjects. TCRdb itself ran the 5' RACE reads through MiXCR, one entry per CDR3 protein. The sample has about 60,000 distinct CDR3 sequences; roughly 10% are singletons. V was pared by 9 bases and J by 0 bases, with 10 bases of the junction left unmatched. This CDR3 is built from 15 residues. In germline, CDR1 is ENHRY, CDR2 SYGVKD.

The source is a man aged 25-45 years in good health. The V gene is TRBV10-3, the J gene TRBJ1-1; 7 positions match TRBD1. What was sequenced was PBMCs. CDR3 DNA: TGTGCCATTAAGGTAGACGGGACAGTGAACACTGAAGCTTTCTTT. It encodes CAIKVDGTVNTEAFF.